Presented here are 31 T cell receptor beta chains from one specimen sequenced in a study of shared clonotypes between healthy human individuals. Assay: immunoSEQ multiplex PCR; the TCRdb copy retains only in-frame clones and omits some. The sample includes around 2.5 million clones, over 85% of them seen just once. The sequencing sample was made of naive CD4+ T cells from PBMCs. The subset here: CD45RA+ positively selected. These TCRs come from a man between 18 and 35 years old in good health. Some clones in this sample may be carry-over from other donors' samples.

The genes are TRBV6-1 and TRBJ1-5, with D tentatively TRBD1 (6 bases). The CDR3 runs to 14 residues. Deletions cut 8 bases from V and 2 bases from J, with 13 bases between. Germline loops: CDR1 MNHNS, CDR2 SASEGT. CDR3 in DNA: TGTGCCAGCGCCAGGGGCGCAGGCAATCAGCCCCAGCATTTT. Its translation is CASARGAGNQPQHF.

For the CDR3, the DNA is TGTGCCAGCAGTGAAAGAGGGGTACAAGAGACCCAGTACTTC. Encoded protein: CASSERGVQETQYF. The chain is built from TRBV2 and TRBJ2-5; tentatively, D is TRBD1 or TRBD2 (5 bases each). CDR1 and CDR2 from the germline V gene are SNHLY and FYNNEI. This CDR3 region has 14 residues. The ends were cut back, 2 bases at V and 2 bases at J, with 9 bases in the middle.

The chain combines TRBV4-2 with TRBJ2-1; 8 bases agree with TRBD2. CDR1 is LGHNA and CDR2 is YNFKEQ in the germline V gene. The CDR3 consists of 13 residues. V shed 8 bases, J shed 4 bases, and the junction held 4 bases outside the gene matches. CDR3 protein: CASAGGVYNEQFF. CDR3 bases: TGTGCCAGCGCCGGGGGGGTGTACAATGAGCAGTTCTTC.

Turning to this clone: Distinct nucleotide sequences in the sample also encode this CDR3. J is TRBJ2-1 and V is TRBV5-1; possibly TRBD2 for D (5 bases). Trimming took 4 bases from V and 0 from J, leaving 11 bases between them. Germline loops: CDR1 SGHRS, CDR2 YFSETQ. The CDR3 consists of 15 residues. The CDR3 spells CASSLAGSSYNEQFF. For the CDR3, the DNA is TGCGCCAGCAGCCTCGCTGGGAGCTCCTACAATGAGCAGTTCTTC.

The chain combines TRBV19 with TRBJ2-1; a weak D match, TRBD2 (6 bases). Germline lookup yields CDR1 LNHDA and CDR2 SQIVND (reference sequence). Trimming removed 5 bases at V and 4 bases at J, with 18 bases between. The CDR3 has 16 amino acids. CDR3 sequence: CASSPLAVAAYNEQFF. CDR3 bases: TGTGCCAGTAGTCCCTTAGCGGTAGCCGCTTACAATGAGCAGTTCTTC.

The chain combines TRBV18 with TRBJ1-1; the match to TRBD1 covers 8 bases. J was trimmed by 5 bases and V by 3 bases; bases with no gene match: 5. The CDR3 loop spans 14 amino acids. CDR1 KGHSH and CDR2 LQKENI come from the germline V gene. The DNA for the CDR3 is TGTGCCAGCTCACCTGCGGACAGGGTAACTGAAGCTTTCTTT. Translated: CASSPADRVTEAFF.

This chain links TRBV5-6 with TRBJ2-1, with 10 bases lining up with TRBD2. This CDR3 contains 15 residues. V was clipped by 4 bases and J by 9 bases; unmatched bases: 10. In germline, CDR1 is SGHDT, CDR2 YYEEEE. The CDR3 region has the DNA TGTGCCAGCAGCCCGGGGCTAGCGGGAGTATCTGAGCAGTTCTTC. It encodes CASSPGLAGVSEQFF.

Worth noting for this clone: This sample includes further DNA sequences coding for the same CDR3. The CDR3 region is CASSPTSGGTGELFF. DNA for the CDR3: TGTGCCAGCAGTCCCACTAGCGGGGGCACCGGGGAGCTGTTTTTT. V usage is TRBV7-3 and J usage is TRBJ2-2; 11 bases line up with TRBD2. CDR3 size: 15 residues. The germline V gene has CDR1 SGHTA and CDR2 FQGTGA. The ends lost 6 bases at V and 4 bases at J; junction bases unmatched: 4.

The chain uses TRBV23-1 and TRBJ2-5; possible D gene TRBD2, 5 bases. TRBV23-1 is assigned to the ORF class and has an uncertain function. The CDR3 has 13 amino acids. With 9 bases removed from V and 5 bases from J, the gap between germline ends came to 16 bases. The CDR3 sequence is CARDLGEWETQYF. Written as DNA, the CDR3 is TGCGCCAGGGACCTCGGGGAGTGGGAGACCCAGTACTTC.

This clone came up once. The rearrangement joins TRBV7-2 to TRBJ2-7; D is ambiguous. Germline V gives CDR1 SGHTA, CDR2 FQGNSA. V gave up 2 bases and J gave up 6 bases, with 14 bases separating them. The CDR3 has 14 amino acids. CDR3 loop: CASSLRRPPTEQYF. The CDR3 DNA sequence: TGTGCCAGCAGCTTACGTAGGCCCCCAACCGAGCAGTACTTC.

The chain links TRBV5-1 to TRBJ2-7, with D unresolved. Looked up from germline, CDR1 is SGHRS and CDR2 is YFSETQ. The CDR3 spans 13 residues. V shed 1 base and J shed 2 bases, with 7 bases lying between them. The chain's CDR3 is CASSLPTPYEQYF. CDR3 DNA: TGCGCCAGCAGCTTGCCGACTCCCTACGAGCAGTACTTC.

The V and J genes are TRBV5-1 and TRBJ2-5, with a weak D call TRBD1 (5 bases). Germline V CDR1 and CDR2: SGHRS, YFSETQ. The V end was cut by 4 bases, the J end by 1 base, with 11 bases between. This CDR3 region has 14 residues. This CDR3 reads CASSLTTVQETQYF. In nucleotides, the CDR3 is TGCGCCAGCAGCCTGACGACAGTCCAAGAGACCCAGTACTTC.

The chain joins TRBV10-1 to TRBJ2-3; no reliable D call. Germline CDR1 WNHNN, CDR2 SYGVQD (reference sequence). The CDR3 runs to 15 residues. Deletions cut 3 bases from V and 3 bases from J, with 13 bases between. CDR3 residues: CASSESRLATDTQYF. The CDR3, as DNA: TGCGCCAGCAGTGAAAGCAGGTTAGCTACAGATACGCAGTATTTT.

This sequence joins TRBV7-2 and TRBJ2-2; D uncertain. CDR1 is SGHTA, CDR2 FQGNSA, per germline. Trimming removed 5 bases at V and 1 base at J, with 8 bases between. The CDR3 totals 14 residues. The CDR3 DNA sequence: TGTGCCAGCAGCCCGTACAGGAACACCGGGGAGCTGTTTTTT. It translates to CASSPYRNTGELFF.

The rearrangement joins TRBV7-9 to TRBJ2-1, with TRBD2 matching over 13 bases. Germline V gives CDR1 SEHNR, CDR2 FQNEAQ (reference sequence). The CDR3 spans 19 residues. V shed 5 bases, J shed 0 bases, and the junction held 10 bases outside the gene matches. The CDR3 sequence is CASSRLTSGRSSSYNEQFF. CDR3 sequence (DNA): TGTGCCAGCAGCCGCCTGACTAGCGGGAGGTCTAGCTCCTACAATGAGCAGTTCTTC.

Comments on this clone: Additional DNA sequences in this sample encode the identical CDR3. The rearrangement joins TRBV9 to TRBJ2-2, with D uncertain. The CDR3 runs to 13 residues. Trimming pared 2 bases from V and 4 bases from J, leaving 6 bases between. The germline CDR1 and CDR2 sequences are SGDLS and YYNGEE. CDR3 nucleotides: TGTGCCAGCAGCGTCAGAGGCACCGGGGAGCTGTTTTTT. Translating gives CASSVRGTGELFF.

About this clone: Other nucleotide sequences in the sample specify the same CDR3. This chain connects TRBV2 to TRBJ2-7, with D possibly matching TRBD1 (5 bases). The CDR3 is made up of 13 amino acids. The V and J ends lost 4 bases and 2 bases respectively, with 9 bases between them. Germline lookup yields CDR1 SNHLY and CDR2 FYNNEI. The chain's CDR3 is CASSAGRAYEQYF. The CDR3 DNA is TGTGCCAGCAGTGCTGGCAGGGCCTACGAGCAGTACTTC.

V and J are TRBV28 and TRBJ2-3; D could derive from TRBD1 or TRBD2 (6 bases each). The V and J ends lost 4 bases and 5 bases respectively, with 13 bases between them. Germline CDR1 and CDR2: MDHEN and SYDVKM. This CDR3 spans 14 amino acids. The CDR3 DNA reads TGTGCCAGCAGTTCCCGACTAGGGGGAGATACGCAGTATTTT. This sequence encodes CASSSRLGGDTQYF.

CDR3 protein: CASSSPWGRGTEAFF. CDR3 in DNA: TGTGCCAGCAGTTCCCCTTGGGGTCGCGGCACTGAAGCTTTCTTT. The chain recombines TRBV6-6 with TRBJ1-1; D call uncertain. V lost 4 bases and J lost 4, with 16 bases in between. Germline CDR1 is MNHNY and CDR2 is SVGAGI (reference sequence). The CDR3 totals 15 residues.

The CDR3 DNA sequence: TGTGCCAGCAGTTACGCCCGGGATACGCAGTATTTT. Protein sequence: CASSYARDTQYF. The chain joins TRBV6-6 to TRBJ2-3; D gene ambiguous. V was cut by 2 bases and J by 6 bases, with 6 bases left in between. The CDR3 is 12 amino acids. Looked up from germline, CDR1 is MNHNY and CDR2 is SVGAGI (reference sequence).

With regard to this clone: This sample includes further DNA sequences coding for the same CDR3. The gene calls are TRBV6-5 and TRBJ2-7; tentative D call: TRBD1 (5 bases). The CDR3 is 15 amino acids. Germline CDR1 reads MNHEY; CDR2 reads SVGAGI. V lost 2 bases and J lost 0, with 11 bases in between. The CDR3 loop reads CASSYDPGSSYEQYF. CDR3 bases: TGTGCCAGCAGTTACGATCCAGGGTCCTCCTACGAGCAGTACTTC.

Turning to this clone: The same CDR3 can be traced to other DNA sequences in this sample. The genes are TRBV2 and TRBJ2-7; D might be TRBD1 (6 bases). V lost 9 bases to trimming and J lost 2 bases, with 11 bases between them. Germline V gene data show CDR1 as SNHLY and CDR2 as FYNNEI. There are 12 residues in the CDR3. The CDR3 loop is CASGTSPYEQYF. As DNA, the CDR3 is TGTGCCAGTGGGACATCTCCCTACGAGCAGTACTTC.

The V and J genes are TRBV6-6 and TRBJ1-2; a weak D match, TRBD1 (6 bases). V was shortened by 4 bases and J by 6 bases, with 12 bases between the two germline ends. Germline V gene lookup returns CDR1 MNHNY and CDR2 SVGAGI (reference sequence). This CDR3 contains 13 residues. CDR3 DNA sequence: TGTGCCAGCAGTTCCCGGACAGTCCATGGCTACACCTTC. Translated: CASSSRTVHGYTF.

V and J are TRBV18 and TRBJ1-1; the D gene is possibly TRBD1 (5 bases). This CDR3 has 15 residues. The germline V gene has CDR1 KGHSH and CDR2 LQKENI. Trimming removed 3 bases from V and 7 bases from J, with 18 bases in between. The CDR3 loop is CASSPQGLGAGEAFF. As DNA, the CDR3 is TGTGCCAGCTCACCCCAAGGACTAGGGGCAGGTGAAGCTTTCTTT.

Regarding this clone: The same CDR3 can be traced to other DNA sequences in this sample. The chain uses TRBV5-1 and TRBJ1-3; D unresolved. The CDR3 runs to 13 residues. Trimming pared 0 bases from V and 3 bases from J, leaving 4 bases between. Per the germline V gene, CDR1 is SGHRS and CDR2 is YFSETQ. In nucleotides, the CDR3 is TGCGCCAGCAGCTTGGGGGGTGGAAACACCATATATTTT. As protein: CASSLGGGNTIYF.

The V call is TRBV5-1, the J call TRBJ1-2; 10 nucleotides line up with TRBD1. The length of the CDR3 is 12 residues. Germline CDR1 is SGHRS and CDR2 is YFSETQ. V lost 1 base to trimming and J lost 13 bases; unmatched junction nucleotides: 4. CDR3 region: CASSLMGQGTTF. The CDR3, as DNA: TGCGCCAGCAGCTTGATGGGACAGGGGACCACCTTC.

The gene calls are TRBV13 and TRBJ2-2; D is perhaps TRBD1 (6 bases). Looked up from germline, CDR1 is PRHDT and CDR2 is FYEKMQ (reference sequence). The CDR3 length is 15 residues. The V end lost 3 bases, the J end lost 5 bases, and 13 bases lay between the germline ends. This chain's CDR3 is CASSLVGAGTGELFF. CDR3 in DNA: TGTGCCAGCAGCTTGGTGGGGGCCGGGACCGGGGAGCTGTTTTTT. Supplemented by reference TRBV13 and TRBJ2-2, the full variable domain reads AAGVIQSPRHLIKEKRETATLKCYPIPRHDTVYWYQQGPGQDPQFLISFYEKMQSDKGSIPDRFSAQQFSDYHSELNMSSLELGDSALYFCASSLVGAGTGELFFGEGSRLTVL.

As for this clone: The sample has other DNA sequences that encode this CDR3 too. The CDR3 nucleotides are TGTGCCAGCAGCTTACTAGCGGGCTCATACAATGAGCAGTTCTTC. Its translation: CASSLLAGSYNEQFF. The J gene is TRBJ2-1, the V gene TRBV7-8, with 8 bases aligning to TRBD2. J gave up 4 bases and V 2 bases, and 4 bases lay outside the gene matches. Per germline, CDR1 SGHVS and CDR2 FQNEAQ. This CDR3 has 15 amino acids.

In regard to this clone: Other DNA sequences within the sample encode an identical CDR3. CDR3 loop: CATSRDTEQFF. In DNA form, the CDR3 reads TGTGCCACCAGCAGAGACACTGAGCAGTTCTTC. This sequence joins TRBV15 and TRBJ2-1; D is unresolved. Germline values: CDR1 LNHNV, CDR2 YYDKDF (reference sequence). The CDR3 extends over 11 amino acids. Trimming stripped 0 bases from V and 9 bases from J, with 3 bases between.

The chain couples TRBV7-2 to TRBJ1-5; D is undetermined. V lost 3 bases and J 1 base, leaving 13 bases between the germline ends. This CDR3 is built from 16 residues. Germline CDR1 reads SGHTA; CDR2 reads FQGNSA. Written as DNA, the CDR3 is TGTGCCAGCAGCTTGTTTGGGATCGGGAGCAATCAGCCCCAGCATTTT. Amino acid sequence: CASSLFGIGSNQPQHF. Looking up the rest from reference TRBV7-2 and TRBJ1-5 gives the full variable domain: GAGVSQSPSNKVTEKGKDVELRCDPISGHTALYWYRQSLGQGLEFLIYFQGNSAPDKSGLPSDRFSAERTGGSVSTLTIQRTQQEDSAVYLCASSLFGIGSNQPQHFGDGTRLSIL.

J is TRBJ2-7 and V is TRBV5-4; D may match TRBD1 or TRBD2 (6 bases each). Germline CDR1 SGHNT, CDR2 YYREEE (reference sequence). Trimming left V 5 bases short and J 2 bases short, with 14 bases between. This CDR3 comprises 14 residues. The CDR3, as DNA: TGTGCCAGCAGTACGGGGGCGGAAACCTACGAGCAGTACTTC. This codes for CASSTGAETYEQYF.